This entry describes one TCR beta chain. Its specificity is unknown. This specimen comes from a study of cytomegalovirus exposure and HLA in healthy donors. Study as a whole: Some 91 million unique TCRs from HLA-typed donors were held in an early release of data. Study outcomes and limitations: According to a later analysis, most TCR beta chains associated with CMV appeared HLA-restricted. Associated with HLA alleles at 0.05 false discovery rate in a later analysis were about 17,000 TCR beta sequences.

The PCR had 60 Vbeta and 13 Jbeta primers. The repertoire was sequenced with immunoSEQ multiplex PCR; TCRdb's copy has only in-frame clones and lacks some. Of some 130,000 clones in the sample, more than 75% were seen once. The germline V gene encodes CDR1 SGHNT and CDR2 YYREEE (reference sequence). Trimming removed 4 bases from V and 0 bases from J; junction bases left unmatched: 4. The CDR3 length is 15 residues. Sequenced: PBMCs. The TCR was taken from a female donor in good health and CMV-seronegative. This sequence joins TRBV5-4 and TRBJ2-1; 7 nucleotides line up with TRBD1. CDR3 bases: TGTGCCAGCAGCCCCACAGGGGACTCCTACAATGAGCAGTTCTTC. This sequence encodes CASSPTGDSYNEQFF.